Listed below are T cell receptor beta chains from one sample, sequenced in a study of CD8+CD57+ T cells in acquired aplastic anemia. TCRdb processed the reads anew with MiXCR; each CDR3 protein has one entry. Altogether 150,000 to 200,000 distinct CDR3 sequences are present, nearly 65% being singletons, with the ten largest covering approximately 46%. Input material: sorted CD4+, CD8+, or CD8+CD57+ T cells (not recorded which) from PBMCs. Receptor source: a human donor with aplastic anemia. The CDR3 runs from the conserved cysteine through the conserved F or W. Fields, in order: J gene, V gene, D gene, clone size, CDR3 DNA, CDR3 protein. A D gene is named only where the DNA matches it firmly. Clone size is shown for a subset of rows, as once, few, many or a class of expanded clone.

TRBJ1-2 | TRBV7-9 | TRBD1 | . | TGTGCCAGCAGCATCCGGGACAGCACCAACTATGGCTACACCTTC | CASSIRDSTNYGYTF
TRBJ2-7 | TRBV7-9 | TRBD1 | . | TGTGCCAGCAGCTTGAAGGGGGCCGCAAACGAGCAGTACTTC | CASSLKGAANEQYF
TRBJ1-2 | TRBV20-1 | . | once | TGCCTAAGGCACGAGGACTATGGCTACACCTTC | CLRHEDYGYTF
TRBJ2-7 | TRBV20-1 | TRBD1 | . | TGCAGTGCTAGAGATAGAGGACAGGGAAAGAGCGAGCAGTACTTC | CSARDRGQGKSEQYF
TRBJ1-1 | TRBV20-1 | . | . | TGCAGTGCTTGGGGGATAATGAACACTGAAGCTTTCTTT | CSAWGIMNTEAFF
TRBJ1-6 | TRBV7-2 | TRBD1 | . | TGTGCCAGCAGCCTACAGGGGAGCGGTTCACCCCTCCACTTT | CASSLQGSGSPLHF
TRBJ2-7 | TRBV2 | . | hyperexpanded | TGTGCCAGCAGTGTGAGGGACTACGAGCAGTACTTC | CASSVRDYEQYF
TRBJ2-1 | TRBV7-2 | TRBD2 | many | TGTGCCAGCAGCTGGCCCGGGGGGGTATGGAATGAGCAGTTCTTC | CASSWPGGVWNEQFF
TRBJ2-7 | TRBV7-9 | . | . | TGTGCCAGCAGTTACTCTCCTTCGGGGTACGAGCAGTACTTC | CASSYSPSGYEQYF
TRBJ2-1 | TRBV12-3/TRBV12-4 | TRBD1 | . | TGTGCCAGCAGTTTATTCCAGGGGGCTAATGAGCAGTTCTTC | CASSLFQGANEQFF
TRBJ1-6 | TRBV19 | . | . | TGTGCCAGTAGTATAGCCGGACAGAGCTCCTATAATTCACCCCTCCACTTT | CASSIAGQSSYNSPLHF
TRBJ2-1 | TRBV24-1 | TRBD2 | many | TGTGCCACCAGTAGCGGGGGGGCCGTAAGTGAGCAGTTCTTC | CATSSGGAVSEQFF
TRBJ2-7 | TRBV7-9 | . | . | TGTGCCAGCAGCCCTCTGAGTATCCCCCAGGACGAGCAGTACTTC | CASSPLSIPQDEQYF
TRBJ2-1 | TRBV7-2 | . | . | TGTGCCAGCAGCTCGGACAATGAGCAGTTCTTC | CASSSDNEQFF
TRBJ2-3 | TRBV19 | . | . | TGTGCCAGTAGTATTCAAGCAGGGCGCACAGATACGCAGTATTTT | CASSIQAGRTDTQYF
TRBJ2-3 | TRBV29-1 | TRBD2 | . | TGCAGCGTTCGGCGGGGGGGCACAGATACGCAGTATTTT | CSVRRGGTDTQYF
TRBJ1-5 | TRBV19 | . | once | TGTGCCACCGAGGGTGTCCTTTTTGGGAATCAGCCCCAGCATTTT | CATEGVLFGNQPQHF
TRBJ2-1 | TRBV10-3 | TRBD2 | . | TGTGCCATCGGCGGGACTAGCGGATACAATGAGCAGTTCTTC | CAIGGTSGYNEQFF
TRBJ2-5 | TRBV14 | TRBD2 | . | TGTGCCAGCAGCCAATCACCCGGGGGACTAGCGGCCTTC | CASSQSPGGLAAF
TRBJ1-6 | TRBV19 | . | . | . | CASTYNCPTYNSPLYF
TRBJ1-1 | TRBV25-1 | . | . | TGTGCCAGCAGTGAGTCTGGAGTGAACACTGAAGCTTTCTTT | CASSESGVNTEAFF
TRBJ2-2 | TRBV7-8 | . | many | TGTGCCAGCAGGCTCGGGGCCACCGGGGAGCTGTTTTTT | CASRLGATGELFF
TRBJ1-2 | TRBV24-1 | TRBD1 | . | TGTGCCACCAGTGACCCTGACAGGGGGGTCGGCTACACCTTC | CATSDPDRGVGYTF
TRBJ2-7 | TRBV5-1 | . | . | TGCGCCAGCAGCTTGGAGTCTTTCTACGAGCAGTACTTC | CASSLESFYEQYF
TRBJ1-5 | TRBV19 | TRBD1 | many | TGTGCCAGTAGTATGGGGGACAGGGAAGTTCAGCCCCAGCATTTT | CASSMGDREVQPQHF
TRBJ2-1 | TRBV7-2 | TRBD2 | . | TGTGCCAGCAGCCCAGCGGGAGGGCCTTTTGAGCAGTTCTTC | CASSPAGGPFEQFF
TRBJ2-6 | TRBV7-3 | TRBD1 | . | TGTGCCAGCAGCCTGTCCGGGACAGCTGGGGCCAACGTCCTGACTTTC | CASSLSGTAGANVLTF
TRBJ2-7 | TRBV9 | TRBD1 | . | TGTGCCAGCAGCGAGCGGGACAGGGGGGCCTACGAGCAGTACTTC | CASSERDRGAYEQYF
TRBJ2-7 | TRBV20-1 | . | . | TGCAGTGCCATCCGGGGGGCCGGCTACGAGCAGTACTTC | CSAIRGAGYEQYF